The TCR beta chain described here comes from a study of T cell responses to AZD1222 COVID-19 vaccine. Per germline, CDR1 SGHDT and CDR2 YYEEEE. V shed 4 bases and J shed 3 bases, with 10 bases lying between them. CDR3 size: 13 residues. TCRdb's table, derived via immunoSEQ multiplex PCR, lists solely in-frame clones and lacks some. This repertoire shows about 130,000 clones, more than 90% found once; its top ten account for 1.1%. The chain is built from TRBV5-6 and TRBJ2-5; tentatively, D is TRBD2 (5 bases). The sequencing here drew on peripheral blood, taken 28 days after the second AZD1222 dose. This receptor was identified in an adult who received the AZD1222 COVID-19 vaccine. The CDR3 nucleotides are TGTGCCAGCAGCCGAGGACTGGAAGAGACCCAGTACTTC. It yields the protein CASSRGLEETQYF.